The T cell receptor beta chain described here comes from a study of T cell responses to AZD1222 COVID-19 vaccine. General study points: Increases in Spike-specific TCR breadth and depth were seen after two AZD1222 doses. Donors skewed white British and female; clonal diversity was possibly underestimated. Spike-wide coverage was observed for vaccine-associated CD4 TCRs, with dominant responses at 160-218 and 743-854.

Generated by immunoSEQ multiplex PCR, the TCRdb table keeps only in-frame clones and is missing some. The profile shows fewer than 110,000 clones, about nine tenths of them singletons. Regarding this clone: Its antigen remains unidentified. Within the sample, other DNA sequences also encode this same CDR3.

The CDR3 has 11 residues. Germline V gene lookup returns CDR1 DFQATT and CDR2 SNEGSKA (reference sequence). The V end lost 0 bases, the J end lost 4 bases, and 3 bases lay between the germline ends. The sequence was obtained from an adult in good health. The sample in question was peripheral blood, obtained on day 0 of AZD1222 vaccination. This rearrangement joins TRBV20-1 to TRBJ1-2, with D uncertain. In DNA, the CDR3 is TGCAGTGCTAGAGAACTCTATGGCTACACCTTC. Residues: CSARELYGYTF.